The 20 T cell receptor beta chains below were found in one sample sequenced in a study of blood T cells in healthy people across ages. Alongside a J-beta primer mix, a sample-barcoded 5' primer served in a second PCR lasting about 7 to 11 cycles. In TCRdb, the 5' RACE reads were re-called with MiXCR into one record per CDR3 protein. Among about 640,000 distinct CDR3 sequences listed, roughly 50% were seen once. The material sequenced was blood. The receptors were gathered from a man in his sixties in good health.

This clonotype was seen a handful of times. The rearrangement joins TRBV20-1 to TRBJ2-4; D is unresolved. Trimming stripped 3 bases from V and 0 bases from J, with 12 bases between. The CDR3 runs 15 residues. Germline V lookup: CDR1 DFQATT, CDR2 SNEGSKA (reference sequence). CDR3 region: CSASPPRVAKNIQYF. The DNA for the CDR3 is TGCAGTGCTAGTCCCCCCCGGGTAGCCAAAAACATTCAGTACTTC.

V gene TRBV4-2 combines with J gene TRBJ1-4, with 7 bases lining up with TRBD1. V lost 11 bases to trimming and J lost 5 bases; unmatched junction nucleotides: 14. The CDR3 length is 15 residues. Germline V gives CDR1 LGHNA, CDR2 YNFKEQ. CDR3 amino acids: CAAAGDGTENEKLFF. CDR3 DNA: TGTGCCGCCGCGGGAGACGGGACAGAGAATGAAAAACTGTTTTTT.

This clonotype was seen just once. The CDR3: CASSQPGLVRETQYF. CDR3 coding DNA: TGCGCCAGCAGCCAGCCGGGACTAGTACGAGAGACCCAGTACTTC. V gene TRBV5-1 combines with J gene TRBJ2-5; 8 bases are a match to TRBD2. V was pared by 4 bases and J by 4 bases, with 9 bases of the junction left unmatched. This CDR3 is 15 amino acids long. The germline gives CDR1 SGHRS, CDR2 YFSETQ.

The V call is TRBV6-1, the J call TRBJ2-1; TRBD2 aligns across 15 bases. Trimming at V came to 10 bases and at J to 4 bases, leaving 14 bases not matched to a gene. CDR1 and CDR2 from the germline V gene are MNHNS and SASEGT. The CDR3 length is 18 residues. CDR3 DNA: TGTGCCACCAAGCCCGCCGGGACTAGCGGGGGGCGATACAATGAGCAGTTCTTC. This codes for CATKPAGTSGGRYNEQFF.

This clonotype was seen only once. The rearrangement uses TRBV2 and TRBJ1-1; D might be TRBD1 (5 bases). Trimming left V 6 bases short and J 1 base short, with 12 bases between. From germline, CDR1 is SNHLY and CDR2 FYNNEI. There are 14 residues in the CDR3. The CDR3 DNA sequence: TGTGCCAGCAGCGCAGACAGTTGGAACACTGAAGCTTTCTTT. Protein sequence: CASSADSWNTEAFF.

This chain joins TRBV7-2 and TRBJ2-3, with TRBD2 as a possible D gene (7 bases). V lost 1 base, J lost 6 bases, and 23 bases lay in between. CDR3 length equals 18 residues. Per the germline V gene, CDR1 is SGHTA and CDR2 is FQGNSA. The CDR3 bases are TGTGCCAGCAGCTTAGGGTGGGAGGGGGGTCGGCGGGGGGATACGCAGTATTTT. It translates to CASSLGWEGGRRGDTQYF.

In its sample, this clonotype was seen a few times. V is TRBV28 and J is TRBJ1-5, with D perhaps matching TRBD1 (5 bases). Germline V gives CDR1 MDHEN, CDR2 SYDVKM. CDR3 length: 18 residues. The V end was cut by 2 bases, the J end by 0 bases, with 17 bases between. The CDR3, as DNA: TGTGCCAGCAGTTTACCCGGCGGGGGAATTTATAGCAATCAGCCCCAGCATTTT. Translation gives CASSLPGGGIYSNQPQHF.

J is TRBJ2-3 and V is TRBV3-1; 8 bases fit TRBD1. Germline assignment: CDR1 LGHDT and CDR2 YNNKEL (reference sequence). Trimming took 0 bases from V and 14 from J; bases not matched to a gene: 7. The length of the CDR3 is 13 residues. Here the CDR3 DNA reads TGTGCCAGCAGCCAAGATAGGCAGGGGGCTCGGTATTTT. Translating gives CASSQDRQGARYF.

This chain connects TRBV7-9 to TRBJ2-3; 9 nucleotides align to TRBD2. The trim removed 4 bases at V and 8 bases at J, leaving 4 bases unmatched. Per the germline V gene, CDR1 is SEHNR and CDR2 is FQNEAQ (reference sequence). This CDR3 comprises 13 residues. The DNA of the CDR3 is TGTGCCAGCAGCTCTAGCGGGGCGGCTACGCAGTATTTT. The encoded protein is CASSSSGAATQYF.

This clonotype was observed at least ten times. This chain connects TRBV7-2 to TRBJ2-7; D gene unclear. Germline assignment: CDR1 SGHTA and CDR2 FQGNSA. This CDR3 is built from 14 residues. Trimming took 3 bases from V and 5 from J, leaving 14 bases between them. This CDR3 reads CASSFKHPLNEQYF. The CDR3 DNA reads as TGTGCCAGCAGCTTTAAACACCCTCTCAACGAGCAGTACTTC.

The table lists this clonotype with a few counts. CDR3 in DNA: TGTGCCAGCAGTGAAGCGCTCGGGGGGCCCTACAATGAGCAGTTCTTC. Protein product: CASSEALGGPYNEQFF. This chain uses TRBV6-1 with TRBJ2-1; the D gene is possibly TRBD2 (7 bases). V lost 0 bases and J lost 2, with 11 bases in between. The CDR3 spans 16 residues. Germline V gives CDR1 MNHNS, CDR2 SASEGT.

The V gene is TRBV12-3 or TRBV12-4, the J gene TRBJ2-3; D may correspond to TRBD1 or TRBD2 (5 bases each). V was trimmed by 6 bases and J by 5 bases, leaving 15 bases between them. The CDR3 is 14 amino acids. CDR3: CASSVLYGGDTQYF. In DNA, the CDR3 is TGTGCCAGCAGCGTCCTGTATGGGGGAGATACGCAGTATTTT.

The chain employs TRBV12-3 or TRBV12-4 and TRBJ1-2; D remains unclear. Deletions cut 1 base from V and 6 bases from J, with 9 bases between. There are 13 residues in the CDR3. This chain's CDR3 is CASSLGAANGYTF. CDR3 bases: TGTGCCAGCAGTTTAGGGGCAGCTAATGGCTACACCTTC.

This chain connects TRBV5-1 to TRBJ1-2; D possibly corresponds to TRBD1 (5 bases). Germline loops: CDR1 SGHRS, CDR2 YFSETQ. V lost 4 bases and J lost 5, with 18 bases in between. The CDR3 is made up of 15 amino acids. The CDR3 region has the DNA TGCGCCAGCAGCCCAGATGGAGGGGATCCTTATGGCTACACCTTC. Translation gives CASSPDGGDPYGYTF.

This clonotype was counted between two and nine times. The chain combines TRBV2 with TRBJ2-1; 11 nucleotides line up with TRBD2. V gave up 9 bases and J gave up 5 bases; unmatched junction bases: 9. The CDR3 sequence is 15 residues long. Per the germline V gene, CDR1 is SNHLY and CDR2 is FYNNEI. The CDR3 DNA is TGTGCCAGTAGAACCGGGACTAGCGGAAACAATGAGCAGTTCTTC. The encoded protein is CASRTGTSGNNEQFF.

This rearrangement joins TRBV5-1 to TRBJ2-7, with D perhaps TRBD2 (6 bases). Gene TRBJ2-5 matches the end of the DNA better, so the J call may be wrong. Germline CDR1 reads SGHRS; CDR2 reads YFSETQ. The CDR3 extends over 14 amino acids. CDR3 sequence: CATTMDYTSETQYF. The CDR3 nucleotides read TGCGCCACCACCATGGACTATACTTCTGAGACCCAGTACTTC.

The chain links TRBV20-1 to TRBJ1-5; D uncertain. The germline V gene has CDR1 DFQATT and CDR2 SNEGSKA (reference sequence). Trimming shortened V by 0 bases and J by 0 bases, and 9 bases separated the two germline ends. CDR3 length: 15 amino acids. CDR3 loop: CSARDRVYSNQPQHF. In nucleotides, the CDR3 is TGCAGTGCTAGAGACCGCGTGTATAGCAATCAGCCCCAGCATTTT.

The chain joins TRBV6-6 to TRBJ2-7; possibly TRBD1 for D (7 bases). The CDR3 loop spans 13 amino acids. Germline CDR1 reads MNHNY; CDR2 reads SVGAGI (reference sequence). V lost 10 bases and J 7 bases, leaving 20 bases between the germline ends. CDR3 coding DNA: TGTGCCACCTTGAGGGGGCTAGGAGGGGAGCAGTACTTC. It codes for CATLRGLGGEQYF.

The genes are TRBV12-3 or TRBV12-4 and TRBJ2-3, with D perhaps TRBD1 (6 bases). This CDR3 is 14 amino acids long. Deletions cut 7 bases from V and 4 bases from J, with 15 bases between. Here the CDR3 DNA reads TGTGCCAGCACCAGGGGCCAAGTGGCAGATACGCAGTATTTT. Translated: CASTRGQVADTQYF.

In this sample, this clonotype turned up once. The chain employs TRBV5-1 and TRBJ2-3, with D unclear. Germline-derived CDR1 and CDR2 are SGHRS and YFSETQ. This CDR3 has 12 amino acids. Trimming took off 4 bases at V and 3 bases at J, with 6 bases between the two ends. CDR3 region: CASSKSTDTQYF. CDR3 sequence (DNA): TGCGCCAGCAGCAAGAGTACAGATACGCAGTATTTT.